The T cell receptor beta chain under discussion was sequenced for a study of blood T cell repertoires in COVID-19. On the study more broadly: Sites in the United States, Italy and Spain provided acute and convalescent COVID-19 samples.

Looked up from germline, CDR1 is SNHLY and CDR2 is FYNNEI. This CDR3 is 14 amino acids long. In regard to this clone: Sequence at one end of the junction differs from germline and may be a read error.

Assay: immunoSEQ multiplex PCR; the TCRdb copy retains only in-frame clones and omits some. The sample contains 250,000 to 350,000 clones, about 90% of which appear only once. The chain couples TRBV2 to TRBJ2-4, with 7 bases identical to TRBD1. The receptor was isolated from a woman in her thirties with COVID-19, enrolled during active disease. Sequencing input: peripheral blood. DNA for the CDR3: TGTGCCAGCAGGGAAGACAGGGCTTCAAACATTCAGTACTTC. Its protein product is CASREDRASNIQYF.